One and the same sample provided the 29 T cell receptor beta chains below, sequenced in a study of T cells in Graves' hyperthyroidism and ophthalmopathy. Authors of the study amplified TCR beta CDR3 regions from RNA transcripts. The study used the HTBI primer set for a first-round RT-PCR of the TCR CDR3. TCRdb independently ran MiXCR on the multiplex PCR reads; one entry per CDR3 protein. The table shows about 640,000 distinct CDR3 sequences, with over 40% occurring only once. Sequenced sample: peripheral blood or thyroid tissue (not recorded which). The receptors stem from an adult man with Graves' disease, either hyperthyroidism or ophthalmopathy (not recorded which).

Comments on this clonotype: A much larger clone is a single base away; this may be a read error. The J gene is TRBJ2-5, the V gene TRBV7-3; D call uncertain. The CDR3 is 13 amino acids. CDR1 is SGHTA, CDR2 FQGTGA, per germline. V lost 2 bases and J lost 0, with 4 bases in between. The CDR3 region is CASSLFDQETQYF. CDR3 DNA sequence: TGTGCCAGCAGCTTATTCGACCAAGAGACCCAGTACTTC.

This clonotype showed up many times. The CDR3 sequence is CASSLRDRATEAFF. The CDR3 nucleotides read TGTGCCAGTAGTCTCCGGGACAGGGCCACTGAAGCTTTCTTT. J is TRBJ1-1 and V is TRBV19; 9 positions agree with TRBD1. V gave up 5 bases and J gave up 4 bases; unmatched junction bases: 5. Germline CDR1 reads LNHDA; CDR2 reads SQIVND (reference sequence). The CDR3 runs to 14 residues.

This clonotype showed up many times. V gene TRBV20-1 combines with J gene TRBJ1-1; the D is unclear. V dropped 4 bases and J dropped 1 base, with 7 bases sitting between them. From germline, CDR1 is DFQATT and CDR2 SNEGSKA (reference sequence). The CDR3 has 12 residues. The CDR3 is CSATAGNTEAFF. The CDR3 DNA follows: TGCAGTGCTACCGCAGGGAACACTGAAGCTTTCTTT.

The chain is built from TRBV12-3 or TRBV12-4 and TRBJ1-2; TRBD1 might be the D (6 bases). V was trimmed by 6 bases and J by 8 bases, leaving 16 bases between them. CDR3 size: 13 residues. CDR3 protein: CASSLQGPLGYTF. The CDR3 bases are TGTGCCAGCAGCCTACAGGGACCCCTCGGCTACACCTTC.

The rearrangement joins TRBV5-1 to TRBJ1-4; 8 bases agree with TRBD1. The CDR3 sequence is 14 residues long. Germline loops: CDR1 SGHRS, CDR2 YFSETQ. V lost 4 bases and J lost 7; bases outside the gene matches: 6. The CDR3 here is CASSLGGTGEKLFF. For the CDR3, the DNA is TGCGCCAGCAGCCTCGGAGGGACAGGTGAAAAACTGTTTTTT.

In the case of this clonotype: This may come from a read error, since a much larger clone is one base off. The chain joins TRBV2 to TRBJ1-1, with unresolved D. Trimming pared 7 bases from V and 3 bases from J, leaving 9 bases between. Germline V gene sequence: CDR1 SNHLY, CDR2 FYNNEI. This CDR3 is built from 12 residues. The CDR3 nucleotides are TGTGCCAGCAAGCCTCGAGACACTGAAGCTTTCTTT. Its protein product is CASKPRDTEAFF.

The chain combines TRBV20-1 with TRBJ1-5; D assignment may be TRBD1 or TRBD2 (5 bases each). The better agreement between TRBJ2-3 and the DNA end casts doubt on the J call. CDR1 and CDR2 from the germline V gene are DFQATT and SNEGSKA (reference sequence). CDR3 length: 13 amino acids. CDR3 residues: CSADSGRTDTQYF. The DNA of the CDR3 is TGCAGTGCCGACTCGGGGCGCACAGATACGCAGTATTTT.

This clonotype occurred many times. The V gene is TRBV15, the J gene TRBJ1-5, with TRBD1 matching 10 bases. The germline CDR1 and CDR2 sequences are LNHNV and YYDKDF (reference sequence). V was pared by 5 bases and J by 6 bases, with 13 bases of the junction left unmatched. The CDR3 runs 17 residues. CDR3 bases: TGTGCCACCAGCGGAAACCGGGACAGGGGTGGCGGTCAGCCCCAGCATTTT. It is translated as CATSGNRDRGGGQPQHF.

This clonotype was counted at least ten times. In DNA form, the CDR3 reads TGTGCCACCAGTGAAACAGGGAGAGGGAATCAGCCCCAGCATTTT. Residues: CATSETGRGNQPQHF. This chain joins TRBV24-1 and TRBJ1-5, with a weak D call TRBD1 (6 bases). From germline, CDR1 is KGHDR and CDR2 SFDVKD. This CDR3 contains 15 residues. Trimming removed 4 bases from V and 4 bases from J, with 13 bases in between.

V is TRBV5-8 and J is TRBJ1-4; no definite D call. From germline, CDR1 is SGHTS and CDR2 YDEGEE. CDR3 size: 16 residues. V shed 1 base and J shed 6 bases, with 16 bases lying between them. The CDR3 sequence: CASSLYIGGTDEKLFF. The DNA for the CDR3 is TGTGCCAGCAGCTTGTATATTGGAGGCACGGATGAAAAACTGTTTTTT.

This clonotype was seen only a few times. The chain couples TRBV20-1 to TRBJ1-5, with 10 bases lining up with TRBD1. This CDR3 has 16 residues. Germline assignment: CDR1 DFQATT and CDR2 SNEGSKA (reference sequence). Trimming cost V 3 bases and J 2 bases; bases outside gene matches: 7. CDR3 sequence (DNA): TGCAGTGCTAGGGATAGACAGGGGGCACGCAATCAGCCCCAGCATTTT. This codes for CSARDRQGARNQPQHF.

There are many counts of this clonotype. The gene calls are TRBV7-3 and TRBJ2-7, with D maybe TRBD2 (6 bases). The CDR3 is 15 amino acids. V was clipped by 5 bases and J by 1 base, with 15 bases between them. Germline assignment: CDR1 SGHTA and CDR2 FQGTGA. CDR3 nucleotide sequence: TGTGCCAGCAGCCCCTCGCCCGGGGGATCCTACGAGCAGTACTTC. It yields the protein CASSPSPGGSYEQYF.

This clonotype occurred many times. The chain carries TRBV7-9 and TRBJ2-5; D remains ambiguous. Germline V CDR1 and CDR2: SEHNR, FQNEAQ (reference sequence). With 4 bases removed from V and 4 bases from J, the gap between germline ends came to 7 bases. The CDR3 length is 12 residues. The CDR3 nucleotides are TGTGCCAGCAGCTCCTTACCAGAGACCCAGTACTTC. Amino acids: CASSSLPETQYF.

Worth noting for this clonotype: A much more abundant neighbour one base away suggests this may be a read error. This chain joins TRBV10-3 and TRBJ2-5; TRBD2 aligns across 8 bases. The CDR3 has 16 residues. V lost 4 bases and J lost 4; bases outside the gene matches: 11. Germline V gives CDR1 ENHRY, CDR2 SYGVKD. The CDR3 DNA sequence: TGTGCCATCAGTGGGGGCCGAGCGGGGGAAATAGAGACCCAGTACTTC. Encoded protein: CAISGGRAGEIETQYF.

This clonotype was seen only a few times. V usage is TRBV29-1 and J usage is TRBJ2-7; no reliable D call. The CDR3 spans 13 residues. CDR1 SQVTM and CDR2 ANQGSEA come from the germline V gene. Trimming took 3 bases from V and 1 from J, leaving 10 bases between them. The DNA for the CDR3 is TGCAGCGTTGAGGTTGGCAGTTCCTACGAGCAGTACTTC. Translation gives CSVEVGSSYEQYF.

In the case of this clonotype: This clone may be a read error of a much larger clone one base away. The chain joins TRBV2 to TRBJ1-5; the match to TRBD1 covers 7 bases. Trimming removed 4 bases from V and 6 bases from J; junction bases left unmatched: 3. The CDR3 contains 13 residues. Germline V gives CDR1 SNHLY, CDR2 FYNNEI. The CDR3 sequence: CASSGDRAQPQHF. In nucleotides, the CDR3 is TGTGCCAGCAGTGGCGACAGGGCTCAGCCCCAGCATTTT.

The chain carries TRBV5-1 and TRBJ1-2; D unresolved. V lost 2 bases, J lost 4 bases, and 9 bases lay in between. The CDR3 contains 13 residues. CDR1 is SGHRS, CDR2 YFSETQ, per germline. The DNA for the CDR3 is TGCGCCAGCAGCTTACAAAAGGGCTATGGCTACACCTTC. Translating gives CASSLQKGYGYTF.

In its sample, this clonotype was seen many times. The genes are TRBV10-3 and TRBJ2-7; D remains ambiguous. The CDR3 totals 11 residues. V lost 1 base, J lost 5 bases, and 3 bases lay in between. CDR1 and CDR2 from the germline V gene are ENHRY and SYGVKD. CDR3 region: CAISEFDEQYF. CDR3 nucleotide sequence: TGTGCCATCAGTGAGTTCGACGAGCAGTACTTC.

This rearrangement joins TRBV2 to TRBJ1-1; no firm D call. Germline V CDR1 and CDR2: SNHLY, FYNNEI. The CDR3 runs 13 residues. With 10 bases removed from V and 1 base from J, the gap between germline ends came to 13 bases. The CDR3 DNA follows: TGTGCCACCAGCGGACTGGAGAACACTGAAGCTTTCTTT. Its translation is CATSGLENTEAFF.

The CDR3 DNA is TGCAGTGCTAGAGATAGTCGGGAGACGAACTATGGCTACACCTTC. This gives the protein CSARDSRETNYGYTF. The V gene is TRBV20-1, the J gene TRBJ1-2; D is undetermined. V was shortened by 0 bases and J by 2 bases, with 13 bases between the two germline ends. CDR1 and CDR2 (germline): DFQATT, SNEGSKA (reference sequence). CDR3 length equals 15 residues.

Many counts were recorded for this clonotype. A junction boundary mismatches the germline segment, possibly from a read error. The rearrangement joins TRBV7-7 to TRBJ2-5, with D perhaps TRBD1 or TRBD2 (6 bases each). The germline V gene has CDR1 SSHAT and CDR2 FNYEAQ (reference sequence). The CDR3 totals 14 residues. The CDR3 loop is CASSFTGTEETQYF. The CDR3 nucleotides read TGTGCTAGCAGCTTCACAGGGACTGAAGAGACCCAGTACTTC.

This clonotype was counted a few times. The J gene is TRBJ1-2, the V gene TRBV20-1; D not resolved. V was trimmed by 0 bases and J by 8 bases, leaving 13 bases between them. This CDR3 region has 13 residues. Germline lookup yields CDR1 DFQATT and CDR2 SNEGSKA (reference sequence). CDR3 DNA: TGCAGTGCTAGAGATCGGAGGGTGGAAGGCTACACCTTC. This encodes CSARDRRVEGYTF.

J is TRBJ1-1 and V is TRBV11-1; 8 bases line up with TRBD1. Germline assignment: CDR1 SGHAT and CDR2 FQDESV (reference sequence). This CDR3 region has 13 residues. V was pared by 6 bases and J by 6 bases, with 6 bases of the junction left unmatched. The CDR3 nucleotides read TGTGCCAGCAGATCTCCAGGGGGCCCTGAAGCTTTCTTT. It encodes CASRSPGGPEAFF.

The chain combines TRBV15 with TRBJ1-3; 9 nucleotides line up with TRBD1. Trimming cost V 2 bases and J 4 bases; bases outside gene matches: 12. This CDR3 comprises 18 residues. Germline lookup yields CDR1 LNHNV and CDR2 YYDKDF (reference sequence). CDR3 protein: CATSRSPPGQGLGNTIYF. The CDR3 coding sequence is TGTGCCACCAGCAGATCACCGCCCGGACAGGGGCTCGGAAACACCATATATTTT.

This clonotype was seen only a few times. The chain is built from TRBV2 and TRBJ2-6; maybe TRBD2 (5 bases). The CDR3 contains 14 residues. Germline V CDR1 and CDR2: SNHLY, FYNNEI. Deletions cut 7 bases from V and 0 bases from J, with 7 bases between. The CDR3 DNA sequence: TGTGCCAGCAAGGAGGCCTCTGGGGCCAACGTCCTGACTTTC. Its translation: CASKEASGANVLTF. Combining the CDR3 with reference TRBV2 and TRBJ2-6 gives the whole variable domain EPEVTQTPSHQVTQMGQEVILRCVPISNHLYFYWYRQILGQKVEFLVSFYNNEISEKSEIFDDQFSVERPDGSNFTLKIRSTKLEDSAMYFCASKEASGANVLTFGAGSRLTVL.

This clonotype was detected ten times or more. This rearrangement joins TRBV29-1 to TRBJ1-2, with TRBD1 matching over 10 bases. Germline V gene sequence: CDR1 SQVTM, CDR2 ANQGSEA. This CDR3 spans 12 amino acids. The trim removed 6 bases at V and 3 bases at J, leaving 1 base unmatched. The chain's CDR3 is CSVTGGDYGYTF. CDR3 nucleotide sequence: TGCAGCGTGACAGGGGGCGACTATGGCTACACCTTC.

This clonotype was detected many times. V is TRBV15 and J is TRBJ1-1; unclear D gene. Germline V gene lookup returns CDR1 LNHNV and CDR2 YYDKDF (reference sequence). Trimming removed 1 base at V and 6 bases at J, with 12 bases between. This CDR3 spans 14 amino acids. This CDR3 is CATSRAAQLPEAFF. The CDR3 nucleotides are TGTGCCACCAGCAGAGCTGCCCAGCTCCCTGAAGCTTTCTTT.

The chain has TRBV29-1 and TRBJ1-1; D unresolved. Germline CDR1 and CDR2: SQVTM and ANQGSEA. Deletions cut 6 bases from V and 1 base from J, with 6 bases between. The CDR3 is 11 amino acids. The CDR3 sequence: CSVLPNTEAFF. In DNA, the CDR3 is TGCAGCGTACTTCCGAACACTGAAGCTTTCTTT.

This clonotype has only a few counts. The chain's CDR3 is CASSLALLAGNSYEQYF. Here the CDR3 DNA reads TGTGCCAGCAGCTTAGCGTTACTAGCGGGTAACTCCTACGAGCAGTACTTC. This chain links TRBV7-2 with TRBJ2-7; 9 nucleotides match TRBD2. Looked up from germline, CDR1 is SGHTA and CDR2 is FQGNSA. The CDR3 is made up of 17 amino acids. Trimming removed 0 bases from V and 0 bases from J; junction bases left unmatched: 6.